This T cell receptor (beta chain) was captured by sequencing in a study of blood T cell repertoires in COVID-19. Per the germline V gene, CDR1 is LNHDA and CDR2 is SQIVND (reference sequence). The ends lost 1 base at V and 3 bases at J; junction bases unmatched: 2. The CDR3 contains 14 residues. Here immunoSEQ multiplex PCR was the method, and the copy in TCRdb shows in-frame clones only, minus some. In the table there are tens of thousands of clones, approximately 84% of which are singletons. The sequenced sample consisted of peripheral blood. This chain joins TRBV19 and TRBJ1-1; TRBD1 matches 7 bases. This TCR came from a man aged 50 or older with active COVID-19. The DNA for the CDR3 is TGTGCCAGTAGTATAGGACAGGGCTACACTGAAGCTTTCTTT. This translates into CASSIGQGYTEAFF. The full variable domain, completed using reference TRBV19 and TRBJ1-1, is DGGITQSPKYLFRKEGQNVTLSCEQNLNHDAMYWYRQDPGQGLRLIYYSQIVNDFQKGDIAEGYSVSREKKESFPLTVTSAQKNPTAFYLCASSIGQGYTEAFFGQGTRLTVV.